What follows are 22 T cell receptor beta chains derived from one specimen sequenced in a study of T cells in Graves' hyperthyroidism and ophthalmopathy. Researchers amplified the TCR beta CDR3 regions from RNA transcripts. RT-PCR in the first round (using the HTBI primer set) targeted the TCR CDR3. TCRdb re-called the multiplex PCR reads with MiXCR, one entry per CDR3 protein. The table includes almost 350,000 distinct CDR3 sequences, around 18% detected once. Sequencing used blood. All receptors derive from a woman between 35 and 50 years old with Graves' ophthalmopathy.

The table lists this clonotype with many counts. J is TRBJ1-2 and V is TRBV29-1, with a weak D call TRBD1 (5 bases). Trimming took 4 bases from V and 5 from J, leaving 14 bases between them. This CDR3 has 13 residues. CDR1 and CDR2 from the germline V gene are SQVTM and ANQGSEA. CDR3 in amino acids: CSVGAGTGYGYTF. The CDR3 coding sequence is TGCAGCGTTGGGGCCGGGACTGGGTATGGCTACACCTTC. Combining the CDR3 with reference TRBV29-1 and TRBJ1-2 gives the whole variable domain SAVISQKPSRDICQRGTSLTIQCQVDSQVTMMFWYRQQPGQSLTLIATANQGSEATYESGFVIDKFPISRPNLTFSTLTVSNMSPEDSSIYLCSVGAGTGYGYTFGSGTRLTVV.

There are many counts of this clonotype. The V call is TRBV5-1, the J call TRBJ2-5; possible D gene TRBD1, 6 bases. The CDR3 is 14 amino acids. CDR1 is SGHRS and CDR2 is YFSETQ in the germline V gene. V lost 6 bases and J lost 2, with 14 bases in between. The CDR3 loop is CASTRDTQQETQYF. In DNA form, the CDR3 reads TGCGCCAGCACCCGGGACACACAACAAGAGACCCAGTACTTC.

This rearrangement joins TRBV4-3 to TRBJ2-7; perhaps TRBD1 as D (5 bases). Trimming shortened V by 4 bases and J by 4 bases, and 17 bases separated the two germline ends. Germline values: CDR1 LGHNA, CDR2 YSLEER. CDR3 length: 15 residues. CDR3 sequence reads: CASSLFFRSGYEQYF. CDR3 DNA sequence: TGCGCCAGCAGCCTCTTCTTCCGTTCAGGGTACGAGCAGTACTTC.

This clonotype was seen ten or more times. This sequence joins TRBV11-2 and TRBJ2-2, with 7 bases lining up with TRBD1. Looked up from germline, CDR1 is SGHAT and CDR2 is FQNNGV. V lost 5 bases to trimming and J lost 4 bases; unmatched junction nucleotides: 7. There are 15 residues in the CDR3. The DNA of the CDR3 is TGTGCCAGCAGCGCCGACAGGGTCAGCACCGGGGAGCTGTTTTTT. Its protein is CASSADRVSTGELFF.

Many counts were recorded for this clonotype. V gene TRBV12-5 combines with J gene TRBJ1-2, with 7 nucleotides matching TRBD1. The CDR3 is 16 amino acids. Losses at the gene ends were 4 bases for V and 5 bases for J; bases not matched to a gene: 13. Germline-derived CDR1 and CDR2 are LGHNT and FRNRAP. CDR3 bases: TGTGCTAGTGGTTCGCAGAAGGGGGCGCAGGTATATGGCTACACCTTC. Encoded protein: CASGSQKGAQVYGYTF.

This clonotype was seen many times. The chain is built from TRBV5-1 and TRBJ2-2; weak D call: TRBD1 (7 bases). The CDR3 sequence is 17 residues long. With 4 bases removed from V and 1 base from J, the gap between germline ends came to 17 bases. Germline CDR1 SGHRS, CDR2 YFSETQ. The CDR3 coding sequence is TGCGCCAGCAGCCTAGAAGGGACAGCGGGGAACACCGGGGAGCTGTTTTTT. Protein: CASSLEGTAGNTGELFF.

This clonotype was picked up many times. The chain recombines TRBV20-1 with TRBJ2-2; 10 nucleotides align to TRBD2. The ends lost 0 bases at V and 6 bases at J; junction bases unmatched: 10. This CDR3 spans 17 amino acids. CDR1 and CDR2 from the germline V gene are DFQATT and SNEGSKA (reference sequence). Written as DNA, the CDR3 is TGCAGTGCTAGAGAACGGTATAGCGGGAGGCTCGCCGGGGAGCTGTTTTTT. Protein: CSARERYSGRLAGELFF.

The chain uses TRBV11-3 and TRBJ2-7; TRBD1 aligns across 11 bases. The length of the CDR3 is 15 residues. Trimming removed 4 bases from V and 4 bases from J; junction bases left unmatched: 6. Germline-derived CDR1 and CDR2 are SGHNT and YENEEA. The CDR3 sequence is CASSSRTGGLYEQYF. The CDR3 DNA follows: TGTGCCAGCAGCTCGCGGACAGGGGGCCTTTACGAGCAGTACTTC.

This clonotype was counted only a few times. Because it lacks the conserved phenylalanine or tryptophan at the end, this CDR3 is likely a read error. The chain uses TRBV6-1 and TRBJ1-2, with D tentatively TRBD1 (5 bases). The CDR3 totals 13 residues. The V gene's germline CDR1 is MNHNS and CDR2 SASEGT. The ends were cut back, 1 base at V and 4 bases at J, with 7 bases in the middle. Written as DNA, the CDR3 is TGTGCCAGCAGTGAAGAGGGGACCTATGGCTACACCCTC. Translating gives CASSEEGTYGYTL.

This clonotype was seen many times. This chain connects TRBV28 to TRBJ2-7, with 7 positions matching TRBD2. This CDR3 comprises 15 residues. CDR1 and CDR2 (germline): MDHEN, SYDVKM. V lost 2 bases, J lost 7 bases, and 11 bases stayed unmatched. CDR3 nucleotide sequence: TGTGCCAGCAGTTTACTCGCGGGAGATGCGAGTGAGCAGTACTTC. Translation gives CASSLLAGDASEQYF. The full variable domain, rest sourced from reference TRBV28 and TRBJ2-7, is DVKVTQSSRYLVKRTGEKVFLECVQDMDHENMFWYRQDPGLGLRLIYFSYDVKMKEKGDIPEGYSVSREKKERFSLILESASTNQTSMYLCASSLLAGDASEQYFGPGTRLTVT.

This clonotype was counted many times. The rearrangement links TRBV29-1 to TRBJ2-2, with D unresolved. V lost 0 bases and J 3 bases, leaving 2 bases between the germline ends. The CDR3 totals 12 residues. CDR1 SQVTM and CDR2 ANQGSEA come from the germline V gene. The CDR3: CSVEEYTGELFF. CDR3 sequence (DNA): TGCAGCGTTGAAGAGTACACCGGGGAGCTGTTTTTT.

This clonotype was seen ten or more times. The chain has TRBV20-1 and TRBJ2-5, with TRBD2 matching 8 bases. The V segment lost 5 bases and the J segment 2 bases; nucleotides outside the gene matches: 10. CDR1 DFQATT and CDR2 SNEGSKA come from the germline V gene (reference sequence). The CDR3 contains 15 residues. CDR3 sequence: CSALKGSGVQETQYF. CDR3 nucleotide sequence: TGCAGTGCTCTCAAGGGTAGCGGGGTTCAAGAGACCCAGTACTTC.

The chain employs TRBV7-2 and TRBJ2-7; D gene uncertain. Germline V CDR1 and CDR2: SGHTA, FQGNSA. The germline V and J ends were trimmed by 1 base and 4 bases, with 8 bases remaining between them. This CDR3 has 13 residues. CDR3 sequence: CASSLDPLYEQYF. The CDR3 DNA reads as TGTGCCAGCAGCTTAGACCCACTTTACGAGCAGTACTTC. The full variable domain, its missing parts supplied by reference TRBV7-2 and TRBJ2-7, is GAGVSQSPSNKVTEKGKDVELRCDPISGHTALYWYRQSLGQGLEFLIYFQGNSAPDKSGLPSDRFSAERTGGSVSTLTIQRTQQEDSAVYLCASSLDPLYEQYFGPGTRLTVT.

This clonotype has a single count. The CDR3 spells CASSLPGGLNTEAFF. As DNA, the CDR3 is TGTGCCAGCAGTCTGCCGGGGGGCCTGAACACTGAAGCTTTCTTT. This chain connects TRBV28 to TRBJ1-1; weak D call: TRBD1 (6 bases). V was clipped by 5 bases and J by 0 bases, with 13 bases between them. Germline assignment: CDR1 MDHEN and CDR2 SYDVKM. The CDR3 has 15 amino acids.

This chain connects TRBV4-1 to TRBJ2-5; weak D call: TRBD1 (6 bases). V was cut by 2 bases and J by 5 bases, with 24 bases left in between. The CDR3 runs to 18 residues. Per the germline V gene, CDR1 is MGHRA and CDR2 is YSYEKL. The CDR3 region is CASSQTKQGIWPYETQYF. The CDR3, as DNA: TGCGCCAGCAGCCAAACAAAACAGGGCATCTGGCCTTACGAGACCCAGTACTTC.

The count of this clonotype is one. A much larger clone lies a single base off, so this may be a read error. This chain uses TRBV20-1 with TRBJ2-7; weak D call: TRBD1 (5 bases). Looked up from germline, CDR1 is DFQATT and CDR2 is SNEGSKA (reference sequence). V lost 1 base and J lost 0, with 10 bases in between. There are 14 residues in the CDR3. The CDR3 coding sequence is TGCAGTGCTAGAGGGACATGGAGCTCCTACGAGCAGTACTTC. This translates into CSARGTWSSYEQYF.

This clonotype has just one count. A clone one base away is much larger, so this may be a read error. The chain is built from TRBV7-9 and TRBJ2-2; unclear D gene. This CDR3 contains 15 residues. Looked up from germline, CDR1 is SEHNR and CDR2 is FQNEAQ (reference sequence). CDR3 bases: TGTGTCAGCAGGCAAGATCAAACGAACACCGGGGAGCTGTTTTTT. This gives the protein CVSRQDQTNTGELFF.

The chain combines TRBV6-5 with TRBJ1-1; no definite D call. The CDR3 loop spans 14 amino acids. The germline gives CDR1 MNHEY, CDR2 SVGAGI. Trimming stripped 4 bases from V and 0 bases from J, with 9 bases between. The CDR3 here is CASSFFVVNTEAFF. The CDR3, as DNA: TGTGCCAGCAGTTTTTTTGTGGTGAACACTGAAGCTTTCTTT.

This clonotype has at least ten counts. J is TRBJ2-7 and V is TRBV7-9; no reliable D call. Germline CDR1 and CDR2: SEHNR and FQNEAQ (reference sequence). CDR3 length equals 14 residues. Trimming removed 1 base at V and 6 bases at J, with 13 bases between. The CDR3 DNA sequence: TGTGCCAGCAGCTTAGGGCAGGTCCTGGGCGAGCAGTACTTC. Translation gives CASSLGQVLGEQYF.

This clonotype was observed many times. This chain connects TRBV5-1 to TRBJ2-2, with D possibly being TRBD2 (5 bases). Trimming stripped 0 bases from V and 5 bases from J, with 11 bases between. Germline lookup yields CDR1 SGHRS and CDR2 YFSETQ. The CDR3 extends over 15 amino acids. This CDR3 is CASSLVGDQTGELFF. Written as DNA, the CDR3 is TGCGCCAGCAGCTTGGTGGGAGATCAGACCGGGGAGCTGTTTTTT. The whole variable domain, remainder taken from reference TRBV5-1 and TRBJ2-2, is KAGVTQTPRYLIKTRGQQVTLSCSPISGHRSVSWYQQTPGQGLQFLFEYFSETQRNKGNFPGRFSGRQFSNSRSEMNVSTLELGDSALYLCASSLVGDQTGELFFGEGSRLTVL.

This clonotype occurred many times. Compared with germline, one end of the junction differs, possibly owing to a read error. The CDR3 bases are TGTGCCAGCAGTCGATGGACTAGCGGCATGCTTTTC. Translation gives CASSRWTSGMLF. The chain joins TRBV6-2 or TRBV6-3 to TRBJ2-7, with 10 bases that match TRBD2. The CDR3 extends over 12 amino acids. Germline CDR1 and CDR2: MNHEY and SVGEGT.

This clonotype was detected a few times. This chain joins TRBV19 and TRBJ2-7; perhaps D is TRBD1 or TRBD2 (5 bases each). The CDR3 spans 17 residues. CDR1 and CDR2 (germline): LNHDA, SQIVND (reference sequence). Trimming removed 0 bases at V and 5 bases at J, with 20 bases between. CDR3 in amino acids: CASSIDREGRFVNEQYF. CDR3 DNA sequence: TGTGCCAGTAGTATAGATCGTGAGGGACGGTTCGTGAACGAGCAGTACTTC.